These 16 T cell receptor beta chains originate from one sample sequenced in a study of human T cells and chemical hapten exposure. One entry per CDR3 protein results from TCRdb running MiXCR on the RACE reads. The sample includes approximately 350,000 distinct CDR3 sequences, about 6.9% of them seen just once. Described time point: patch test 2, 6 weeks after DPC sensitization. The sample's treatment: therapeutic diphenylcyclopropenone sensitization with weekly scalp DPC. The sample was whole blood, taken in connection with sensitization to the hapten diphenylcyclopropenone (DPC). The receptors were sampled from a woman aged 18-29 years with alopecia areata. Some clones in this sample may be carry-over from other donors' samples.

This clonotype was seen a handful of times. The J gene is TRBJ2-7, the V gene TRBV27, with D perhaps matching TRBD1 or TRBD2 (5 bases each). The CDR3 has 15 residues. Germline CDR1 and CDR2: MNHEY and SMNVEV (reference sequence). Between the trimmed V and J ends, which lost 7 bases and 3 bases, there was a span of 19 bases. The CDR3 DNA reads TGTGCCAGCACGGGGACGGTAGCTGGGGACTACGAGCAGTACTTC. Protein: CASTGTVAGDYEQYF.

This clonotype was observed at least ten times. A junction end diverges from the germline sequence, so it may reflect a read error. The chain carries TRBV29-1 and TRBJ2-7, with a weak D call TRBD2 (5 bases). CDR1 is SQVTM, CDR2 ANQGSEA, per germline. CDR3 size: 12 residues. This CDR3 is CSVEENGVELAF. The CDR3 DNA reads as TGCAGCGTTGAAGAGAACGGGGTTGAACTTGCATTC.

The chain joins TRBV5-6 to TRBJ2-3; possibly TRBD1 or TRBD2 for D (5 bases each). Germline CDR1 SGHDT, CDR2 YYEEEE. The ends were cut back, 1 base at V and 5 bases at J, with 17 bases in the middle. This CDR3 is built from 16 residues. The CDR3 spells CASSLTGGFEGDTQYF. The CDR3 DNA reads TGTGCCAGCAGCTTGACAGGAGGATTTGAGGGAGATACGCAGTATTTT.

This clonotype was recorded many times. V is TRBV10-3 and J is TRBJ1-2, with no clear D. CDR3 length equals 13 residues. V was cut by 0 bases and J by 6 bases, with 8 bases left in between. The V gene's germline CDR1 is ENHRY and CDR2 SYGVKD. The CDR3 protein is CAISESKRDGYTF. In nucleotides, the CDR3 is TGTGCCATCAGTGAGTCGAAAAGAGATGGCTACACCTTC.

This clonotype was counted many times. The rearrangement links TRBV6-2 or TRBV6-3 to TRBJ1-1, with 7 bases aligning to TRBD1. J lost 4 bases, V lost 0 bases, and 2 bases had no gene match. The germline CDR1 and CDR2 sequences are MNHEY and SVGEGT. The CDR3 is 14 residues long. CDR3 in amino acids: CASSYSGTVTEAFF. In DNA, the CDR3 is TGTGCCAGCAGTTACTCCGGGACAGTCACTGAAGCTTTCTTT.

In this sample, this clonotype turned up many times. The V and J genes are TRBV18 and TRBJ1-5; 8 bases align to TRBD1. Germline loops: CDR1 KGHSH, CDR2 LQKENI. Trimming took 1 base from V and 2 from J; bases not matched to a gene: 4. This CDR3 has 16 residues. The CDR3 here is CASSPRGQGGNQPQHF. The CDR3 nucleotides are TGTGCCAGCTCACCACGCGGACAGGGCGGCAATCAGCCCCAGCATTTT.

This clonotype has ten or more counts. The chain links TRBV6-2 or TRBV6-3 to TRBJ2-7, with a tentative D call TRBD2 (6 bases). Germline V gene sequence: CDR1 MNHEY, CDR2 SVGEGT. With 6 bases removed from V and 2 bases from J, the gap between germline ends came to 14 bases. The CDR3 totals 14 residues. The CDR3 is CASSPGTLPYEQYF. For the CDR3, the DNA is TGTGCCAGCAGCCCCGGGACTCTTCCCTACGAGCAGTACTTC.

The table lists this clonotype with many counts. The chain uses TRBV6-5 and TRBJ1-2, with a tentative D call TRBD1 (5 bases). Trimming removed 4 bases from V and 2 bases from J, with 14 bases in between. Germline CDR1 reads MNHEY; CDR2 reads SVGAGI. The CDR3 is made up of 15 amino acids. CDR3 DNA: TGTGCCAGCAGTTTTGGGGCAGGGTCCAACTATGGCTACACCTTC. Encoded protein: CASSFGAGSNYGYTF.

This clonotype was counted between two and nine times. CDR3 bases: TGCAGCGAAAACAGGGGCGGTGGCTACACCTTC. It specifies CSENRGGGYTF. The genes are TRBV29-1 and TRBJ1-2; 7 bases are shared with TRBD1. V lost 7 bases, J lost 7 bases, and 6 bases stayed unmatched. The germline CDR1 and CDR2 sequences are SQVTM and ANQGSEA. The CDR3 length is 11 residues.

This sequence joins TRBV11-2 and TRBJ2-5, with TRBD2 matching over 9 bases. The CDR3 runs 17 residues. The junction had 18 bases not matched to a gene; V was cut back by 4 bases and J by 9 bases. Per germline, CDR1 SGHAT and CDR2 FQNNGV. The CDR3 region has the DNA TGTGCCAGCAGCTACGGCCCTGGCGGGGGGGCCTCCAGGGCCCAGTACTTC. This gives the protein CASSYGPGGGASRAQYF.

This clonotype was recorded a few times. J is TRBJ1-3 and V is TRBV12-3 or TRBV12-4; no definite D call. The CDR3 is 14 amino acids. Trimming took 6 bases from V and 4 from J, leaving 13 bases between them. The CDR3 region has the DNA TGTGCCAGCAGCCCCCGCGGGCTAGGAAACACCATATATTTT. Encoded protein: CASSPRGLGNTIYF.

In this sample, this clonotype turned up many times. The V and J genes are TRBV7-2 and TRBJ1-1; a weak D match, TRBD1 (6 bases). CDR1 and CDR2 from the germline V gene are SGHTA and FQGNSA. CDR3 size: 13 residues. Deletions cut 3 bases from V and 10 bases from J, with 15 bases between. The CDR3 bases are TGTGCCAGCAGCTTCACAGGGCCAAGGGGAGCTTTCTTT. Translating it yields CASSFTGPRGAFF.

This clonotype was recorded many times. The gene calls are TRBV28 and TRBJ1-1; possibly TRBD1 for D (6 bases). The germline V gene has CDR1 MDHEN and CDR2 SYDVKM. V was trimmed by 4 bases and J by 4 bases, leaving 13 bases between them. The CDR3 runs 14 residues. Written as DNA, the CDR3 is TGTGCCAGCAGTTCTGGGGGCCTCCGCACTGAAGCTTTCTTT. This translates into CASSSGGLRTEAFF.

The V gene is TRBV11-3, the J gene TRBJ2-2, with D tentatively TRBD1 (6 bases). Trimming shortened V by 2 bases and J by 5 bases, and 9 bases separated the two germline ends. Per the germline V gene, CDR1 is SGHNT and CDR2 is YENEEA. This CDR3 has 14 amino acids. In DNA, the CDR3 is TGTGCCAGCAGCTTAATCCAGGGGACCGGGGAGCTGTTTTTT. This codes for CASSLIQGTGELFF.

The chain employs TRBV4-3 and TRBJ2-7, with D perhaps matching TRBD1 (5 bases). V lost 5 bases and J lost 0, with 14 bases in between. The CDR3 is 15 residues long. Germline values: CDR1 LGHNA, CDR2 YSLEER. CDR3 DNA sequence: TGCGCCAGCAGCGAGACAGTATCGAGCTCCTACGAGCAGTACTTC. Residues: CASSETVSSSYEQYF.

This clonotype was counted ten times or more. CDR3 coding DNA: TGTGCCAGCAGTGAAATCGGGACACCCTCACCCCTCCACTTT. Translation: CASSEIGTPSPLHF. The gene calls are TRBV2 and TRBJ1-6; D may be TRBD1 (6 bases). Germline V CDR1 and CDR2: SNHLY, FYNNEI. Trimming cost V 2 bases and J 10 bases, with 12 bases left between them. The CDR3 has 14 amino acids.